This TCR beta chain emerged from a study of T cell responses to AZD1222 COVID-19 vaccine. The CDR3 totals 14 residues. The V and J ends lost 6 bases and 0 bases, in that order; junction bases with no gene match: 5. Germline CDR1 is LGHDT and CDR2 is YNNKEL (reference sequence). The protocol was immunoSEQ multiplex PCR, while the TCRdb copy is restricted to in-frame clones and leaves out a portion. The table shows 130,000 to 150,000 clones, with around nine tenths occurring only once. J is TRBJ2-7 and V is TRBV3-1 (or the pseudogene TRBV3-2); 7 bases align to TRBD2. This TCR derives from an adult in good health. Sequencing used peripheral blood, obtained on day 0 of AZD1222 vaccination. CDR3 coding DNA: TGTGCCAGCAGACTCGGGGGGTCCTCCTACGAGCAGTACTTC. It encodes CASRLGGSSYEQYF.